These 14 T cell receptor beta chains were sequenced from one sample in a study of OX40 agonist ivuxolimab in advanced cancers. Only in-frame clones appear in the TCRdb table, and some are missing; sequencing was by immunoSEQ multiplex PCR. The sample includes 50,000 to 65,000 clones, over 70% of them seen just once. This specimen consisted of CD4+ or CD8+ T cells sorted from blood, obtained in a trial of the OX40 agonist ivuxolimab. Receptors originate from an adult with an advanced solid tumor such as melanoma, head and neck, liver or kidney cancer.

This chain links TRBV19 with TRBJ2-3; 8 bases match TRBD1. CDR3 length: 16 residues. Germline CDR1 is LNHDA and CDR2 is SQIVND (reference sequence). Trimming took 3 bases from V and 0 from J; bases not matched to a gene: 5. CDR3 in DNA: TGTGCCAGTAGTATCGGACAGGGCCCTAGCACAGATACGCAGTATTTT. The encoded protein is CASSIGQGPSTDTQYF.

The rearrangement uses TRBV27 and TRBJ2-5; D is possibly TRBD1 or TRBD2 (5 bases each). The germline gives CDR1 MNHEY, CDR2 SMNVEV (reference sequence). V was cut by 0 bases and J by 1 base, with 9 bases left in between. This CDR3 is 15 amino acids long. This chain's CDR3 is CASSLSWGIQETQYF. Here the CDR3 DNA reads TGTGCCAGCAGTTTATCGTGGGGGATCCAAGAGACCCAGTACTTC.

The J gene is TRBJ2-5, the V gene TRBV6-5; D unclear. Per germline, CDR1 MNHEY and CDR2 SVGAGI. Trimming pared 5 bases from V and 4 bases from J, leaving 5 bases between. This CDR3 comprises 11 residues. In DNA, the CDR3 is TGTGCCAGCAGTACCACAGAGACCCAGTACTTC. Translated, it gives CASSTTETQYF.

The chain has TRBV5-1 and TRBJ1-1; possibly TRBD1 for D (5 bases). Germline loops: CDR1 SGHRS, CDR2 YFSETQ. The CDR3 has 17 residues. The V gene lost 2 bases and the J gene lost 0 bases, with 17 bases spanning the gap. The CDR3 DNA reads TGCGCCAGCAGCTTCGATGGGGCGAGGGAGATGAACACTGAAGCTTTCTTT. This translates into CASSFDGAREMNTEAFF.

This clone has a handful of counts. The CDR3 loop reads CARSNPKSGTSGSSGTDTQYF. DNA for the CDR3: TGTGCCAGAAGCAACCCCAAATCCGGGACTAGCGGGAGTAGTGGCACAGATACGCAGTATTTT. The chain combines TRBV5-3 with TRBJ2-3; 14 nucleotides align to TRBD2. TRBV5-3 is flagged as an ORF with uncertain function. The CDR3 consists of 21 residues. V was pared by 4 bases and J by 1 base, with 17 bases of the junction left unmatched.

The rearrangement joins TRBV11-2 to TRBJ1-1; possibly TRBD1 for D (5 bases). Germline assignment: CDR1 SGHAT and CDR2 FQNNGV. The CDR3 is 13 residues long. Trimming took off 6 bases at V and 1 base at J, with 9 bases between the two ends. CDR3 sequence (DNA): TGTGCCAGCAGTCAGGGTCAGAACACTGAAGCTTTCTTT. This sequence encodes CASSQGQNTEAFF.

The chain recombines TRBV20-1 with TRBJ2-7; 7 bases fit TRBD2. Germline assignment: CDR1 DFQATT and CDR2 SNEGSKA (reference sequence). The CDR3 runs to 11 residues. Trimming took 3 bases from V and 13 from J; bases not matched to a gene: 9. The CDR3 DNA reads TGCAGTGCTAGCGGGGAGGGGATCGGATACTTC. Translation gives CSASGEGIGYF.

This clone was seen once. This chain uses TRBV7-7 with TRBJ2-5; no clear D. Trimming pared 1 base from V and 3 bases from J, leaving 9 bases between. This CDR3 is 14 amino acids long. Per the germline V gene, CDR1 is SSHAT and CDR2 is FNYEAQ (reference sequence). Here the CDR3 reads CASSLVAGKETQYF. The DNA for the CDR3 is TGTGCCAGCAGCTTAGTAGCCGGAAAAGAGACCCAGTACTTC.

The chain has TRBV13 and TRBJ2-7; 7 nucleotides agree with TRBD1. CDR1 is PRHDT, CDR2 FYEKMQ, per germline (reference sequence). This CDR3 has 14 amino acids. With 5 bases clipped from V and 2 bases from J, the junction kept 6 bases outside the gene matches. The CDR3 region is CASSLTGTAYEQYV. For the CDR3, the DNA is TGTGCCAGCAGCCTGACCGGGACAGCCTACGAGCAGTACGTC.

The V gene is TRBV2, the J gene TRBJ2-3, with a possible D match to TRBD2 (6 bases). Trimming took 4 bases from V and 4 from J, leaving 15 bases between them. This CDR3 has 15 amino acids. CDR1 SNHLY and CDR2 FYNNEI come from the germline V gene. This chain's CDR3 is CASSGTSTSPDTQYF. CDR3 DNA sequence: TGTGCCAGCAGTGGAACTAGCACCTCGCCAGATACGCAGTATTTT.

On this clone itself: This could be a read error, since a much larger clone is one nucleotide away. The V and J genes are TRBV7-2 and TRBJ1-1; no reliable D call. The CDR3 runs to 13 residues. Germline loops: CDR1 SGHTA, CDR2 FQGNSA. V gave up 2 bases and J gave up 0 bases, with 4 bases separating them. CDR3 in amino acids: CASSLTVNTEAFF. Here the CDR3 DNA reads TGTGCCAGCAGCTTAACAGTGAACACTGAAGCTTTCTTT.

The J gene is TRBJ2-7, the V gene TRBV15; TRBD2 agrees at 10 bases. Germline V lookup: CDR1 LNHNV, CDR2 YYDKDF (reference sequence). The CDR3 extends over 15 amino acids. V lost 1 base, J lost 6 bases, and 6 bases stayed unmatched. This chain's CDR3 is CATSRGGSGRLEQYF. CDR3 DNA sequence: TGTGCCACCAGCAGAGGGGGTAGCGGGAGGCTCGAGCAGTACTTC.

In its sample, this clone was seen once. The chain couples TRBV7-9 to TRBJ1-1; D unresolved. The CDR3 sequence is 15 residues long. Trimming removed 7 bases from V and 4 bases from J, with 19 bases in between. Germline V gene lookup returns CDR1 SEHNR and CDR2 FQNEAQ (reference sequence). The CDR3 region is CASTGEGGRATEAFF. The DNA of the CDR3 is TGTGCCAGCACCGGAGAGGGAGGACGGGCCACTGAAGCTTTCTTT.

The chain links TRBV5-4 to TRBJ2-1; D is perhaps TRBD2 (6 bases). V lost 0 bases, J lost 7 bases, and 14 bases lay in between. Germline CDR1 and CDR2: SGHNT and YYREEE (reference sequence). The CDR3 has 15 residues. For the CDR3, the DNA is TGTGCCAGCAGCTTGGGGGGGGTGGGCCGGAATGAGCAGTTCTTC. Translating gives CASSLGGVGRNEQFF. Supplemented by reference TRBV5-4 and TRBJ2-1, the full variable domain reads ETGVTQSPTHLIKTRGQQVTLRCSSQSGHNTVSWYQQALGQGPQFIFQYYREEENGRGNFPPRFSGLQFPNYSSELNVNALELDDSALYLCASSLGGVGRNEQFFGPGTRLTVL.